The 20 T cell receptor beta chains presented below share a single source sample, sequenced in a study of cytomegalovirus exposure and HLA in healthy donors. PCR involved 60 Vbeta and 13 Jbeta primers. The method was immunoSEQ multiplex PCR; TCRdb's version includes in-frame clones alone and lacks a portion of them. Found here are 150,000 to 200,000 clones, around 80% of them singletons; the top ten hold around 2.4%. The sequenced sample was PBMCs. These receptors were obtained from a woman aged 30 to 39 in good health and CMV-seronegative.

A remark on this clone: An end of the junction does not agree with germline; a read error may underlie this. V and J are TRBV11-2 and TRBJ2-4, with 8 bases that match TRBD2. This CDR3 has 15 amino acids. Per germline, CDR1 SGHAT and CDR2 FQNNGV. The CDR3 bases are TGTGCCAGCAGCTCAGGGACTAGAGGCAAAAACAGTCAGTACTTC. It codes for CASSSGTRGKNSQYF.

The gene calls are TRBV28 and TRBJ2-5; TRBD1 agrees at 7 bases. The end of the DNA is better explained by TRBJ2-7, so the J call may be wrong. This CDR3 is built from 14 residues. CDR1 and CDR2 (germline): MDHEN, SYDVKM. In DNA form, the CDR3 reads TGTGCCAGCAGACAACCGGGACAGACCTACGAGCAGTACTTC. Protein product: CASRQPGQTYEQYF.

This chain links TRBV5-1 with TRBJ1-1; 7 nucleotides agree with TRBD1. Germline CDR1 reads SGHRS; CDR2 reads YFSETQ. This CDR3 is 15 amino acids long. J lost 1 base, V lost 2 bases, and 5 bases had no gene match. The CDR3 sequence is CASSFPPGGNTEAFF. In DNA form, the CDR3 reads TGCGCCAGCAGCTTTCCCCCAGGGGGGAACACTGAAGCTTTCTTT.

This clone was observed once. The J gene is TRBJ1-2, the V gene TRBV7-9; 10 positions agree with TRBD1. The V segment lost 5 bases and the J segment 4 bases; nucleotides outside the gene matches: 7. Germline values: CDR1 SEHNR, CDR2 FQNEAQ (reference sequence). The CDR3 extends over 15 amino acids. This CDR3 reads CASSDDRGLSYGYTF. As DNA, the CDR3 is TGTGCCAGCAGCGACGACAGGGGGCTTAGCTATGGCTACACCTTC.

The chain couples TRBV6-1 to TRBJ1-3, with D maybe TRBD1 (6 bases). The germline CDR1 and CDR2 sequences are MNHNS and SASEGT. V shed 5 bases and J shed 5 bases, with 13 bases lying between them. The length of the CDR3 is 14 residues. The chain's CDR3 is CASSLGGRRNTIYF. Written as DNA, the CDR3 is TGTGCCAGCAGTCTAGGGGGACGGCGAAACACCATATATTTT.

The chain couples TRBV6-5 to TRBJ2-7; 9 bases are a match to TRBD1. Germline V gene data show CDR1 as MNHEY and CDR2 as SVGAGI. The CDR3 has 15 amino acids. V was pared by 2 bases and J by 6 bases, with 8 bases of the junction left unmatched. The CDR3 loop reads CASSYRGTGPGEQYF. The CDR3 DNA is TGTGCCAGCAGTTACCGAGGGACAGGGCCAGGCGAGCAGTACTTC.

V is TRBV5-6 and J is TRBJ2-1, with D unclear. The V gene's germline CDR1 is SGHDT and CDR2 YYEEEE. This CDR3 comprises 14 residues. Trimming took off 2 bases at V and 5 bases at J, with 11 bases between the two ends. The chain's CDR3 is CASSFPQNNNEQFF. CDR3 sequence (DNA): TGTGCCAGCAGCTTCCCGCAGAATAACAATGAGCAGTTCTTC.

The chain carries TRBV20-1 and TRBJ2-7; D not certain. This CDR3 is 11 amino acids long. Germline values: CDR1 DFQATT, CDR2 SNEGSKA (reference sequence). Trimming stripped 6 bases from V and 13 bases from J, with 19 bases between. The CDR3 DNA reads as TGCAGTGCCGTGTTTACCGGTTTCTTATACTTC. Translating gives CSAVFTGFLYF.

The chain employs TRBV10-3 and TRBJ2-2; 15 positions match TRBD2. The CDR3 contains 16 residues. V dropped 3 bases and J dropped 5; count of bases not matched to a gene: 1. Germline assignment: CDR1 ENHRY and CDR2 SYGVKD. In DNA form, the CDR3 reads TGTGCCATCAGTGAAGGGACTAGCGGGGGGACCGGGGAGCTGTTTTTT. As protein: CAISEGTSGGTGELFF.

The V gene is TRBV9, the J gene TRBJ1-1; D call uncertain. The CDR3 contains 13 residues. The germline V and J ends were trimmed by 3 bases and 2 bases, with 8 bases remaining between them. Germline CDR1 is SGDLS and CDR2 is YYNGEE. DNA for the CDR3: TGTGCCAGCAGCGCGACGGGAAACACTGAAGCTTTCTTT. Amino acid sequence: CASSATGNTEAFF.

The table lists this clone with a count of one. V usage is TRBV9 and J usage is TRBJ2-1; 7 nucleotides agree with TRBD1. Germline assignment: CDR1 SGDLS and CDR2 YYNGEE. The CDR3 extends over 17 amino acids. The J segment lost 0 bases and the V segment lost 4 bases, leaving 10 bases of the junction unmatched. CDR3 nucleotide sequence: TGTGCCAGCAGCTCCGGGACAGCATGGAGCTCCTACAATGAGCAGTTCTTC. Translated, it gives CASSSGTAWSSYNEQFF.

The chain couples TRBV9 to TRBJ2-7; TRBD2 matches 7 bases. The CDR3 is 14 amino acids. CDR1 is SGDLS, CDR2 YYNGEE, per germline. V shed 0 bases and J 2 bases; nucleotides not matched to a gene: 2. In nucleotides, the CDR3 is TGTGCCAGCAGCGTAGGAGCGGGGCCCTACGAGCAGTACTTC. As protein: CASSVGAGPYEQYF.

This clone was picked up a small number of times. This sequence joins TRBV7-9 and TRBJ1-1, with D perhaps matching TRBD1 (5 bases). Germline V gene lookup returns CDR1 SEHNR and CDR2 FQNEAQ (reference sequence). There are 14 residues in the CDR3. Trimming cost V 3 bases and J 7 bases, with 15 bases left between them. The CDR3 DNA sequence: TGTGCCAGCAGCTTGGACCCATGGGGGGGTGAAGCTTTCTTT. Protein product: CASSLDPWGGEAFF.

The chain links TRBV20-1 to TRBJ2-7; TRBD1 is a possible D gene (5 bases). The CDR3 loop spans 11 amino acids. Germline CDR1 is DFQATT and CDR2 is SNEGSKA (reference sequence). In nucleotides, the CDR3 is TGCGGGGCGGACGGAACCTACGAGCAGTACTTC. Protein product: CGADGTYEQYF.

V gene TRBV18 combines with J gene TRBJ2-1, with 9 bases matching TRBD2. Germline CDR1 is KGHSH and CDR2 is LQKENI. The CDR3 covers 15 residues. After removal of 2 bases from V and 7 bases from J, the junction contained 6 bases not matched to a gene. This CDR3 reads CASSPGGGAMNEQFF. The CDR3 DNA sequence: TGTGCCAGCTCACCAGGCGGGGGGGCAATGAATGAGCAGTTCTTC.

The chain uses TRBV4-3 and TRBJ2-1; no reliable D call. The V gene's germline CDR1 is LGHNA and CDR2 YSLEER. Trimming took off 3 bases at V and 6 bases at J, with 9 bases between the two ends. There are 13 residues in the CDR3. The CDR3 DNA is TGCGCCAGCAGCCATGTCTCCCGCAATGAGCAGTTCTTC. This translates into CASSHVSRNEQFF.

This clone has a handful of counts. In nucleotides, the CDR3 is TGTGCCAGCTCACCAACGACAGCGCTTGAAGCTTTCTTT. It encodes CASSPTTALEAFF. The chain is built from TRBV18 and TRBJ1-1; D may be TRBD1 (5 bases). The ends were cut back, 2 bases at V and 7 bases at J, with 11 bases in the middle. CDR1 KGHSH and CDR2 LQKENI come from the germline V gene. The CDR3 length is 13 residues. The whole variable domain, filled in from reference TRBV18 and TRBJ1-1, reads NAGVMQNPRHLVRRRGQEARLRCSPMKGHSHVYWYRQLPEEGLKFMVYLQKENIIDESGMPKERFSAEFPKEGPSILRIQQVVRGDSAAYFCASSPTTALEAFFGQGTRLTVV.

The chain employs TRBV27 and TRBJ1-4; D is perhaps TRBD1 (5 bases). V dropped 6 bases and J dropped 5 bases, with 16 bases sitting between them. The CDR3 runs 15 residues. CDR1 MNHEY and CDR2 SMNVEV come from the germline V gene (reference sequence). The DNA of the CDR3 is TGTGCCAGCAGCAAACCCGGGGGGGACAATGAAAAACTGTTTTTT. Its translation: CASSKPGGDNEKLFF. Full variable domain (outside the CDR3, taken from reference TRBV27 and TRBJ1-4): EAQVTQNPRYLITVTGKKLTVTCSQNMNHEYMSWYRQDPGLGLRQIYYSMNVEVTDKGDVPEGYKVSRKEKRNFPLILESPSPNQTSLYFCASSKPGGDNEKLFFGSGTQLSVL.

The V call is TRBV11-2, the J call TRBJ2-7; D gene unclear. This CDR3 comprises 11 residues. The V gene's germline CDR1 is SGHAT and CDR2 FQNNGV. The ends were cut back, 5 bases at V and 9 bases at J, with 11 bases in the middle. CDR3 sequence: CASSSRGGQYF. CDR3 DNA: TGTGCCAGCAGCAGCAGAGGTGGGCAGTACTTC.

Here the CDR3 DNA reads TGTGCCACCAGCAGAGATAATGACTATGGCTACACCTTC. The encoded protein is CATSRDNDYGYTF. The rearrangement links TRBV15 to TRBJ1-2; D not resolved. Germline CDR1 LNHNV, CDR2 YYDKDF (reference sequence). With 0 bases removed from V and 3 bases from J, the gap between germline ends came to 5 bases. The CDR3 runs 13 residues.